The 14 T cell receptor beta chains below all came from one sample that was sequenced in a study of Ad26.COV2.S vaccination and SARS-CoV-2 variants. The method was immunoSEQ multiplex PCR; TCRdb's version includes in-frame clones alone and lacks a portion of them. The repertoire holds hundreds of thousands of clones, with less than 90% as singletons. Treatment in this sample: some 19 received Ad26.COV2.S at low or high dose, single or two shots; about 5 received placebo; per-sample allocation not given. Vaccine and placebo recipients were sampled on day 63 after the first injection. The input for sequencing was peripheral blood, taken in a trial of Ad26.COV2.S vaccine versus placebo. The origin of the receptors is a person between 18 and 65 years old who received the Ad26.COV2.S COVID-19 vaccine or a placebo.

This clone appeared a single time. This chain connects TRBV7-9 to TRBJ2-7, with 11 bases that match TRBD2. This CDR3 has 16 amino acids. The germline CDR1 and CDR2 sequences are SEHNR and FQNEAQ (reference sequence). Unmatched junction bases numbered 9, after V lost 5 bases and J lost 3 bases. The CDR3 DNA reads as TGTGCCAGCAGCCCCCGGACTAGCGGGCTATTCTACGAGCAGTACTTC. Residues: CASSPRTSGLFYEQYF.

This chain connects TRBV3-1 (or the pseudogene TRBV3-2) to TRBJ1-2; the D is unclear. Germline CDR1 reads LGHDT; CDR2 reads YNNKEL (reference sequence). Between the trimmed V and J ends, which lost 0 bases and 4 bases, there was a span of 12 bases. CDR3 length equals 15 residues. The CDR3 DNA sequence: TGTGCCAGCAGCCAAGATCGCACAGCCAGCTATGGCTACACCTTC. Translation: CASSQDRTASYGYTF.

The chain joins TRBV4-2 to TRBJ2-2, with 9 nucleotides matching TRBD2. The V and J ends lost 0 bases and 7 bases, in that order; junction bases with no gene match: 6. The CDR3 spans 16 residues. Germline CDR1 reads LGHNA; CDR2 reads YNFKEQ. The DNA of the CDR3 is TGTGCCAGCAGCCAAGAGCGGGGGGGCGGTTTCGGGGAGCTGTTTTTT. This translates into CASSQERGGGFGELFF.

The rearrangement joins TRBV24-1 to TRBJ1-2; TRBD1 matches 7 bases. Germline assignment: CDR1 KGHDR and CDR2 SFDVKD. J was trimmed by 8 bases and V by 4 bases; bases with no gene match: 15. The CDR3 loop spans 16 amino acids. DNA for the CDR3: TGTGCCACCAGTGACTCCACATCGACAGGGAGACGCGGCTACACCTTC. Its protein product is CATSDSTSTGRRGYTF.

The gene calls are TRBV4-1 and TRBJ2-1; 14 nucleotides line up with TRBD2. CDR1 and CDR2 (germline): MGHRA, YSYEKL. The CDR3 covers 14 residues. With 6 bases clipped from V and 8 bases from J, the junction kept 3 bases outside the gene matches. The CDR3 DNA sequence: TGCGCCAGCAGGGGACTAGCGGGAGTGCATGAGCAGTTCTTC. This gives the protein CASRGLAGVHEQFF.

This clone was seen more than once but under ten times. The rearrangement uses TRBV28 and TRBJ2-3; no definite D call. The CDR3 runs 15 residues. The ends were cut back, 4 bases at V and 6 bases at J, with 17 bases in the middle. Germline V lookup: CDR1 MDHEN, CDR2 SYDVKM. CDR3 sequence (DNA): TGTGCCAGCAGTTCCTCTCGGGTGAATTGGGATACGCAGTATTTT. This gives the protein CASSSSRVNWDTQYF.

The chain has TRBV30 and TRBJ1-2; the match to TRBD1 covers 7 bases. Germline CDR1 and CDR2: GTSNPN and SVGIG (reference sequence). V shed 5 bases, J shed 8 bases, and the junction held 8 bases outside the gene matches. The CDR3 loop spans 12 amino acids. The CDR3 DNA follows: TGTGCCTGGGGGGACAGCCTGGCCGGCTACACCTTC. It encodes CAWGDSLAGYTF.

The chain is built from TRBV6-5 and TRBJ1-2; a weak D match, TRBD1 (6 bases). Per germline, CDR1 MNHEY and CDR2 SVGAGI. CDR3 length: 12 residues. V dropped 5 bases and J dropped 8 bases, with 12 bases sitting between them. CDR3 nucleotide sequence: TGTGCCAGCAGTCAGGGGCTGGAGGGCTACACCTTC. Translated, it gives CASSQGLEGYTF.

The chain carries TRBV28 and TRBJ2-1; 9 nucleotides match TRBD2. CDR3 length: 15 amino acids. J gave up 6 bases and V 5 bases, and 8 bases lay outside the gene matches. Per the germline V gene, CDR1 is MDHEN and CDR2 is SYDVKM. CDR3 sequence: CASSLHAGGFNEQFF. CDR3 nucleotide sequence: TGTGCCAGCAGTCTGCACGCGGGAGGGTTCAATGAGCAGTTCTTC.

The J gene is TRBJ2-1, the V gene TRBV6-6; D call uncertain. The CDR3 sequence is 14 residues long. The germline V gene has CDR1 MNHNY and CDR2 SVGAGI (reference sequence). V lost 2 bases and J 4 bases, leaving 9 bases between the germline ends. CDR3 loop: CASSYLGQYNEQFF. CDR3 bases: TGTGCCAGCAGTTACCTGGGTCAATACAATGAGCAGTTCTTC.

The CDR3 DNA sequence: TGTGCCAGCAGCTTATCCCTAGAGACCCAGTACTTC. Amino acid sequence: CASSLSLETQYF. This rearrangement joins TRBV7-9 to TRBJ2-5; no clear D. This CDR3 is 12 amino acids long. The ends were cut back, 2 bases at V and 4 bases at J, with 5 bases in the middle. Germline CDR1 reads SEHNR; CDR2 reads FQNEAQ (reference sequence).

The chain recombines TRBV5-1 with TRBJ2-2, with D possibly being TRBD1 (6 bases). The CDR3 has 14 amino acids. Trimming pared 3 bases from V and 3 bases from J, leaving 9 bases between. Looked up from germline, CDR1 is SGHRS and CDR2 is YFSETQ. The CDR3 protein is CASSWGPDTGELFF. In DNA, the CDR3 is TGCGCCAGCAGCTGGGGGCCGGACACCGGGGAGCTGTTTTTT.

The chain recombines TRBV4-1 with TRBJ1-1, with D perhaps matching TRBD1 (5 bases). Per the germline V gene, CDR1 is MGHRA and CDR2 is YSYEKL. The CDR3 runs to 14 residues. V lost 7 bases and J lost 1, with 13 bases in between. The CDR3 nucleotides read TGCGCCAGCAAGGTAGGGGTTTGGAACACTGAAGCTTTCTTT. This encodes CASKVGVWNTEAFF.

The gene calls are TRBV29-1 and TRBJ2-1; D perhaps matches TRBD2 (6 bases). Trimming took off 4 bases at V and 3 bases at J, with 10 bases between the two ends. The CDR3 is made up of 13 amino acids. Germline lookup yields CDR1 SQVTM and CDR2 ANQGSEA. The CDR3 region is CSVGRGSYNEQFF. CDR3 sequence (DNA): TGCAGCGTTGGTCGGGGGAGCTACAATGAGCAGTTCTTC.